The entry below describes one T cell receptor (beta chain). The antigen is not known. V gave up 0 bases and J gave up 0 bases, with 9 bases separating them. The CDR3 consists of 17 residues. Germline V gene data show CDR1 as LGHNA and CDR2 as YSLEER. Clones were read by immunoSEQ multiplex PCR, and TCRdb kept only the in-frame ones, dropping some. The sample includes about 57,000 clones, 75% to 90% of them seen just once. This entry comes from a study of T cell responses to AZD1222 COVID-19 vaccine. General observations from the study: Among AZD1222 vaccinees, only 6 or 7 were seropositive at baseline. The span of vaccine-associated CD4 TCRs extended across spike, with dominance at 160-218 and 743-854. Clonal diversity was possibly underestimated, and white British individuals and females predominated among donors.

The material was peripheral blood, obtained on day 0 of AZD1222 vaccination. The sequence derives from an adult in good health. This chain joins TRBV4-3 and TRBJ2-6; perhaps TRBD1 as D (6 bases). This CDR3 reads CASSQEGDNSGANVLTF. The DNA for the CDR3 is TGCGCCAGCAGCCAAGAGGGGGACAACTCTGGGGCCAACGTCCTGACTTTC.